The clone carrying this T cell receptor beta chain was counted only a few times. Its antigen is unidentified. TCRdb ran MiXCR on the 5' RACE reads and lists one entry per CDR3 protein. This sample carries about 390,000 distinct CDR3 sequences, 16% of them seen once, and the ten largest clones take 20% to 25%. These data originate in a study of T-cell memory formation after mild COVID-19. Whole-study findings and limits: Contracting clones from day 15 to 85 had balanced CD4/CD8; later expanders favoured CD4+.

The CDR3 sequence is 13 residues long. V was cut by 5 bases and J by 10 bases, with 15 bases left in between. Germline V gene data show CDR1 as SSHAT and CDR2 as FNYEAQ (reference sequence). The sample comprised PBMCs or a T cell subset sorted from them (not recorded which). The clonotype originates from a man aged 18 to 30 who had mild COVID-19 (a few samples of this study predate the infection). Cell type and time point are not known. This chain connects TRBV7-7 to TRBJ2-1, with D perhaps TRBD2 (5 bases). The CDR3 reads CASSPSPGNEQFF. The CDR3 DNA reads as TGTGCCAGCAGCCCGAGTCCCGGGAACGAGCAGTTCTTC.